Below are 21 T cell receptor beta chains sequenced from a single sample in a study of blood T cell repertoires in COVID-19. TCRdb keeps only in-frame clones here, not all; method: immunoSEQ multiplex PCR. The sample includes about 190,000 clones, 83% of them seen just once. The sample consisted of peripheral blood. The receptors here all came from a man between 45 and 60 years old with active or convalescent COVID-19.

In nucleotides, the CDR3 is TGCAGTGCGTGGGGCCCGAATGAGCAGTTCTTC. It translates to CSAWGPNEQFF. V gene TRBV20-1 combines with J gene TRBJ2-1; perhaps TRBD1 as D (5 bases). The CDR3 is 11 residues long. The germline V gene encodes CDR1 DFQATT and CDR2 SNEGSKA (reference sequence). The V and J ends lost 6 bases and 7 bases respectively, with 10 bases between them.

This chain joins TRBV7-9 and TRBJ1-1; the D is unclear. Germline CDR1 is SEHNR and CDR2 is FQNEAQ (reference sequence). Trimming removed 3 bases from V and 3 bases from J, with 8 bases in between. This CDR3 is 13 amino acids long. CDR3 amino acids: CASSLERYTEAFF. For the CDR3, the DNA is TGTGCCAGCAGCTTGGAGCGATACACTGAAGCTTTCTTT.

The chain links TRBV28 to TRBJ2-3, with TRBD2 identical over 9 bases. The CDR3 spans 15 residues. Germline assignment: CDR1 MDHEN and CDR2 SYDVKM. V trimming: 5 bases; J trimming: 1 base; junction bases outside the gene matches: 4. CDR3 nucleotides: TGTGCCAGCAGTCTCAGGACTAGCGGCACAGATACGCAGTATTTT. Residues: CASSLRTSGTDTQYF.

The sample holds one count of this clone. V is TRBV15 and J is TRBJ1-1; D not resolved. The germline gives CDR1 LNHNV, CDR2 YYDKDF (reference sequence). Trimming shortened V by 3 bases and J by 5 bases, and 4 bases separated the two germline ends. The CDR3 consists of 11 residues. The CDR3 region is CATSSLTEAFF. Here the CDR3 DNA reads TGTGCCACCAGCAGCCTGACTGAAGCTTTCTTT. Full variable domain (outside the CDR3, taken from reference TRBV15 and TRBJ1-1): DAMVIQNPRYQVTQFGKPVTLSCSQTLNHNVMYWYQQKSSQAPKLLFHYYDKDFNNEADTPDNFQSRRPNTSFCFLDIRSPGLGDTAMYLCATSSLTEAFFGQGTRLTVV.

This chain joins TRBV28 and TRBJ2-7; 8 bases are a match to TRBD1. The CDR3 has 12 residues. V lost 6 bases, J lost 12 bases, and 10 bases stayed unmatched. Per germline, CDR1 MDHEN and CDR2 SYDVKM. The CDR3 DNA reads TGTGCCAGCAGCTCCAGGGGGCGGTTTTGGTACTTC. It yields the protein CASSSRGRFWYF.

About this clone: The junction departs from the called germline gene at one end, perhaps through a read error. The CDR3 reads CASSLVPSGRADTGELFF. The CDR3 DNA sequence: TGTGCTAGCAGCTTAGTTCCCAGCGGGAGGGCGGACACCGGGGAGCTGTTTTTT. The V gene is TRBV7-7, the J gene TRBJ2-2; TRBD2 aligns across 10 bases. The length of the CDR3 is 18 residues. Germline V gives CDR1 SSHAT, CDR2 FNYEAQ (reference sequence).

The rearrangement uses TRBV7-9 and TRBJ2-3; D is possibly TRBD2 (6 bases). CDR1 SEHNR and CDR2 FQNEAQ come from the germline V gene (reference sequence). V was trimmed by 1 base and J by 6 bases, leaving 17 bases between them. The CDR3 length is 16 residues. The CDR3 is CASSLEAGRLMDTQYF. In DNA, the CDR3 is TGTGCCAGCAGCTTAGAGGCGGGACGGCTCATGGATACGCAGTATTTT.

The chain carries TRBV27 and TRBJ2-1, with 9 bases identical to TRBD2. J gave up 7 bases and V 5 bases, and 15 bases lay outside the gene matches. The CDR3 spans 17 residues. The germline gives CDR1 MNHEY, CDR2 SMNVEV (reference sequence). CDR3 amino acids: CASSPSVSGSPGNEQFF. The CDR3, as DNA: TGTGCCAGCAGTCCCTCCGTTAGCGGGAGCCCCGGGAATGAGCAGTTCTTC.

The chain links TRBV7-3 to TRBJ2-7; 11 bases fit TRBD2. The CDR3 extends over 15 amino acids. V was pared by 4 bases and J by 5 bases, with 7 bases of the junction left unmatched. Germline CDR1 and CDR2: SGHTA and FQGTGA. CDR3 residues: CASSSGLAESHEQYF. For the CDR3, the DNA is TGTGCCAGCAGCTCGGGACTAGCGGAGTCCCACGAGCAGTACTTC.

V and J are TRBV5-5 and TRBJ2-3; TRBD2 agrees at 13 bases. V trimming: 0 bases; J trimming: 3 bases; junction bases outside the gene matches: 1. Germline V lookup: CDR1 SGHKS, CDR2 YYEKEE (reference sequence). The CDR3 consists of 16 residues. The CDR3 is CASSLALAGGTDTQYF. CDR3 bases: TGTGCCAGCAGCTTGGCACTAGCGGGAGGGACAGATACGCAGTATTTT.

CDR3 bases: TGTGCCAGCAGCCCTCAGGAGCGGGGGAGTGTTGGGCAGTACTTC. This gives the protein CASSPQERGSVGQYF. This chain joins TRBV4-2 and TRBJ2-7; TRBD2 matches at 8 bases. The length of the CDR3 is 15 residues. The trim removed 4 bases at V and 9 bases at J, leaving 14 bases unmatched. Germline V gene lookup returns CDR1 LGHNA and CDR2 YNFKEQ.

CDR3 in amino acids: CAWRKIGAQNTEAFF. CDR3 coding DNA: TGTGCCTGGAGAAAGATAGGGGCCCAGAACACTGAAGCTTTCTTT. This chain connects TRBV30 to TRBJ1-1, with D tentatively TRBD1 (5 bases). The CDR3 runs 15 residues. Trimming took off 3 bases at V and 1 base at J, with 15 bases between the two ends. Per the germline V gene, CDR1 is GTSNPN and CDR2 is SVGIG (reference sequence).

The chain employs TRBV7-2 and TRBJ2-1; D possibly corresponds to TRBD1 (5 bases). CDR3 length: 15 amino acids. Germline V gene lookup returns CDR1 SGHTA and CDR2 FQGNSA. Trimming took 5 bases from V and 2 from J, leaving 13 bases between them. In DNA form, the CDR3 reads TGTGCCAGCAGCCCCCCAGGGCTACCCTACAATGAGCAGTTCTTC. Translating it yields CASSPPGLPYNEQFF.

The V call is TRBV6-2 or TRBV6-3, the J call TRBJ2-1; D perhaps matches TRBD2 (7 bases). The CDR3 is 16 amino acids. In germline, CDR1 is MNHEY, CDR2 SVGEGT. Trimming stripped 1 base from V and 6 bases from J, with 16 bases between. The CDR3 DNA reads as TGTGCCAGCAGTTACTTCTCGTGGGGGGGCCCCAATGAGCAGTTCTTC. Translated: CASSYFSWGGPNEQFF.

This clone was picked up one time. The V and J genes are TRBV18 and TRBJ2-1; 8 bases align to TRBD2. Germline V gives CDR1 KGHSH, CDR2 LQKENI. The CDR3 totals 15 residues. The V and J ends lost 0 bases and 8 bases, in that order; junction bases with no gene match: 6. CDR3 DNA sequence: TGTGCCAGCTCACCACCAAGCGGGAGTTCGGATGAGCAGTTCTTC. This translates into CASSPPSGSSDEQFF.

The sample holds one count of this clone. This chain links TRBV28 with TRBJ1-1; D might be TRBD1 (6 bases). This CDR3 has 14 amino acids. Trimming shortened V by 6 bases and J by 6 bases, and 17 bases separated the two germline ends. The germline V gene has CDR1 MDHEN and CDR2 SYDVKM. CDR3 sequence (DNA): TGTGCCAGCAGCACCCAGGGGCTCAGCTCTGAAGCTTTCTTT. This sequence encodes CASSTQGLSSEAFF. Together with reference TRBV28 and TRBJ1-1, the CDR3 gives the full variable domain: DVKVTQSSRYLVKRTGEKVFLECVQDMDHENMFWYRQDPGLGLRLIYFSYDVKMKEKGDIPEGYSVSREKKERFSLILESASTNQTSMYLCASSTQGLSSEAFFGQGTRLTVV.

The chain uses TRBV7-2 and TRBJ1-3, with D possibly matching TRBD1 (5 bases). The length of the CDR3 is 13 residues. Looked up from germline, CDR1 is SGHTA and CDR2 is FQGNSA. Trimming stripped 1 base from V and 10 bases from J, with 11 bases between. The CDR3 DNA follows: TGTGCCAGCAGCTTAGGCGCGGAGGGGACCATATATTTT. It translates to CASSLGAEGTIYF.

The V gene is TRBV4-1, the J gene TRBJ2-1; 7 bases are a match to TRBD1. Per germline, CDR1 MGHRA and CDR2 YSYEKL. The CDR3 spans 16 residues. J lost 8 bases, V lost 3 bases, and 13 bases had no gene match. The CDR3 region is CASSHVRGLGPHEQFF. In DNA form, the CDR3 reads TGCGCCAGCAGCCACGTGAGGGGGCTCGGTCCCCATGAGCAGTTCTTC.

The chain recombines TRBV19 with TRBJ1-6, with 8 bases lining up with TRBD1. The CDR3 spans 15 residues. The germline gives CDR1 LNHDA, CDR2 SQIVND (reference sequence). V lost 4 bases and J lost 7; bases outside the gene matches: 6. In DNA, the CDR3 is TGTGCCAGTAGTACTTCAGGGGGCTGGAATTCACCCCTCCACTTT. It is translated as CASSTSGGWNSPLHF.

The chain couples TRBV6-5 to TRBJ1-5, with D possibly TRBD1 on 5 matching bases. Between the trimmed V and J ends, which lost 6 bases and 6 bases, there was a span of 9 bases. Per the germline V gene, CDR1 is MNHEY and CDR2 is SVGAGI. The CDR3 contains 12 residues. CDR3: CASSTGGQPQHF. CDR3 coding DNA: TGTGCCAGCAGCACGGGGGGTCAGCCCCAGCATTTT.

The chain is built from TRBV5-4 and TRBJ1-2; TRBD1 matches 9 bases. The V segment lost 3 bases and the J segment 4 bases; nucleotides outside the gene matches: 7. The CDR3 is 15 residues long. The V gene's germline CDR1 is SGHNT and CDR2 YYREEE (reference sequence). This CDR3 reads CASSYPGQGTYGYTF. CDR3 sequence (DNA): TGTGCCAGCAGCTACCCGGGACAGGGAACCTATGGCTACACCTTC.